The clone carrying this T cell receptor beta chain appeared once. Germline V gene lookup returns CDR1 LNHDA and CDR2 SQIVND (reference sequence). V was pared by 8 bases and J by 1 base, with 10 bases between. CDR3 length: 13 residues. Those who donated were healthy HIV-negative adults, with no recent acute infections or vaccinations reported. Every donor, a Caucasian adult, lived in Nashville, Tennessee. The authors sequenced unsorted PBMC DNA on ten immunoSEQ deep assay plates. As processed by the authors: ImmunoSEQ sequences covered only the junction and lacked quality scores; filtering therefore differed. Clones were sequenced by immunoSEQ multiplex PCR, and TCRdb holds only the in-frame ones, with some missing. The V and J calls and clone size come from that table; D and trimming were worked out from the DNA. The table includes a few hundred thousand clones, around 80% detected once. The sample comes from a study of shared clonotypes between healthy human individuals.

The chain couples TRBV19 to TRBJ2-3; D gene unclear. The sample taken for sequencing was PBMCs. The TCR comes from a woman in her forties in good health. Some clones in this sample may be carry-over from other donors' samples. CDR3: CASSFSRTDTQYF. The DNA of the CDR3 is TGTGCCAGTTCTTTTAGCCGCACAGATACGCAGTATTTT.